This T cell receptor (beta chain) was identified during a study of T-cell memory formation after mild COVID-19. As to this clonotype: Its antigen is currently unknown.

Overall study findings and caveats: CD4+ contracting clones lay mainly in CM and EM, CD8+ ones in EMRA. Some clones that responded were present in memory (sampled pre-infection), which suggests cross-reactive memory joined.

TCR alpha and TCR beta cDNA libraries with sample barcodes and UMIs came from 5'RACE using constant-segment primers. TCRdb reanalysed the 5' RACE reads using MiXCR and keeps one entry per CDR3 protein. The table shows 500,000 to 600,000 distinct CDR3 sequences, with more than 15% occurring only once. Trimming shortened V by 1 base and J by 4 bases, and 11 bases separated the two germline ends. This CDR3 contains 14 residues. Germline lookup yields CDR1 SGHRS and CDR2 YFSETQ. This clonotype originated in an adult woman who had mild COVID-19 (a few samples of this study predate the infection). Cell type and time point are not known. Sequencing used PBMCs or a T cell subset sorted from them (not recorded which). V and J are TRBV5-1 and TRBJ2-5; possible D gene TRBD1, 5 bases. CDR3 region: CASSLLQGRETQYF. The CDR3 bases are TGCGCCAGCAGCTTGTTGCAGGGTAGAGAGACCCAGTACTTC.